This paragraph covers one T cell receptor beta chain sequence. What it binds is unknown. Sequenced by immunoSEQ multiplex PCR; TCRdb stores in-frame clones only, minus some. The sample lists 55,000 to 80,000 clones, around 96% occurring once. This specimen comes from a study of cytomegalovirus exposure and HLA in healthy donors. V dropped 1 base and J dropped 3 bases, with 10 bases sitting between them. The CDR3 spans 15 residues. From germline, CDR1 is SGHVS and CDR2 FQNEAQ. Study conclusions and caveats: High specificity and sensitivity for cytomegalovirus status were reported for the classifier.

The sample consisted of PBMCs. The receptor comes from a man between 18 and 35 years old in good health and CMV-seronegative. The chain joins TRBV7-8 to TRBJ2-1, with a weak D call TRBD2 (7 bases). CDR3 sequence reads: CASSLGEGVYNEQFF. DNA for the CDR3: TGTGCCAGCAGCTTAGGGGAGGGGGTCTACAATGAGCAGTTCTTC.